This T cell receptor beta chain comes out of a study of cytomegalovirus exposure and HLA in healthy donors. In the study overall: In a later analysis, it was reported that the approximately 110 validation repertoires had been produced on the same platform as the 500 to 850 repertoires belonging to the first cohort. Whole-study results and caveats: One later analysis, an examination of the 100 to 150 validation repertoires, found that first-cohort TCR clusters tended to co-occur in them. The study flagged fewer than 200 TCR beta chains as cytomegalovirus-associated. Some public TCRs appeared in many individuals, while most sequences were rare.

Details on this clone: As yet, its antigen is unknown.

Germline assignment: CDR1 MDHEN and CDR2 SYDVKM. V shed 3 bases and J shed 0 bases, with 15 bases lying between them. The CDR3 is made up of 17 amino acids. The table came from immunoSEQ multiplex PCR; TCRdb's copy has only in-frame clones and leaves some out. This table holds 89,000 or so clones, under 95% found once. V is TRBV28 and J is TRBJ1-5, with D possibly being TRBD1 (6 bases). What was sequenced was PBMCs. This sequence originates from a woman aged 30 to 39 in good health and CMV-seropositive. The CDR3 reads CASSFPGQTISNQPQHF. CDR3 DNA: TGTGCCAGCAGTTTTCCGGGACAAACTATTAGCAATCAGCCCCAGCATTTT.